The 6 T cell receptor beta chains below were found in one sample sequenced in a study of a mutant IDH1 vaccine in newly diagnosed glioma. Their cognate antigens are unknown. As to time point: week 23, last vaccination. Vaccine doses each comprised 300 ug of mutant IDH1 20-mer peptide, with topical imiquimod. TCRdb's copy holds only in-frame clones and misses some; the assay was immunoSEQ multiplex PCR. The data hold 60,000 to 100,000 clones, with approximately 89% observed a single time. Sequences were derived from PBMCs, sampled from a glioma patient whose treatment included an IDH1 peptide vaccine. The receptors stem from a woman aged 45-60 years with glioma.

The genes are TRBV28 and TRBJ1-1; maybe TRBD1 (6 bases). The V and J ends lost 6 bases and 4 bases respectively, with 15 bases between them. This CDR3 spans 14 amino acids. The germline V gene has CDR1 MDHEN and CDR2 SYDVKM. The CDR3 DNA reads TGTGCCAGCAGCCACCGGCGACAGGTCACTGAAGCTTTCTTT. Its protein is CASSHRRQVTEAFF.

V and J are TRBV10-1 and TRBJ2-3; 12 bases agree with TRBD2. V shed 2 bases, J shed 2 bases, and the junction held 2 bases outside the gene matches. This CDR3 contains 16 residues. Germline V gives CDR1 WNHNN, CDR2 SYGVQD (reference sequence). The CDR3 region has the DNA TGCGCCAGCAGTGAGGGACTAGCGGGACTCACAGATACGCAGTATTTT. Translation gives CASSEGLAGLTDTQYF.

The chain joins TRBV5-1 to TRBJ1-1; D might be TRBD1 (5 bases). CDR1 and CDR2 from the germline V gene are SGHRS and YFSETQ. This CDR3 comprises 16 residues. The ends were cut back, 3 bases at V and 3 bases at J, with 18 bases in the middle. The CDR3 sequence is CASSYPGRLGDTEAFF. As DNA, the CDR3 is TGCGCCAGCAGCTACCCGGGACGCCTTGGGGACACTGAAGCTTTCTTT.

The chain has TRBV28 and TRBJ2-3; tentative D call: TRBD2 (6 bases). This CDR3 contains 15 residues. Germline lookup yields CDR1 MDHEN and CDR2 SYDVKM. Between the trimmed V and J ends, which lost 3 bases and 2 bases, there was a span of 12 bases. The CDR3 region has the DNA TGTGCCAGCAGTTTGGGGACTTCCGACACAGATACGCAGTATTTT. Protein: CASSLGTSDTDTQYF.

This sequence joins TRBV14 and TRBJ2-3; 8 nucleotides agree with TRBD2. The CDR3 extends over 16 amino acids. The trim removed 4 bases at V and 4 bases at J, leaving 10 bases unmatched. From germline, CDR1 is SGHDN and CDR2 FVKESK. CDR3 DNA: TGTGCCAGCAGCCCCCTTTTTGCGGGAGGACCAGATACGCAGTATTTT. Translation gives CASSPLFAGGPDTQYF.

This clone was found once. The gene calls are TRBV9 and TRBJ1-6; D might be TRBD1 (5 bases). Trimming pared 4 bases from V and 0 bases from J, leaving 11 bases between. This CDR3 comprises 16 residues. The germline V gene has CDR1 SGDLS and CDR2 YYNGEE. CDR3 amino acids: CASSPRQSSYNSPLHF. The DNA of the CDR3 is TGTGCCAGCAGCCCCCGACAGAGCTCCTATAATTCACCCCTCCACTTT.